The 11 T cell receptor beta chains below come from one sample, sequenced in a study of blood T cell repertoires in COVID-19. Method: immunoSEQ multiplex PCR; TCRdb's copy keeps in-frame clones and lacks some. This table holds 90,000 to 130,000 clones, roughly four fifths found once. Sequenced input: peripheral blood. Every receptor here comes from a man between 70 and 80 years old with acute or convalescent COVID-19.

The chain carries TRBV28 and TRBJ1-5; TRBD1 agrees at 7 bases. The CDR3 sequence is 15 residues long. After removal of 7 bases from V and 3 bases from J, the junction contained 9 bases not matched to a gene. The germline CDR1 and CDR2 sequences are MDHEN and SYDVKM. CDR3 nucleotide sequence: TGTGCCAGCACACAGGGGCCCGCCCCCAATCAGCCCCAGCATTTT. It specifies CASTQGPAPNQPQHF.

The chain carries TRBV5-4 and TRBJ2-1; possible D gene TRBD2, 5 bases. This CDR3 region has 20 residues. V was pared by 0 bases and J by 0 bases, with 22 bases between. Germline-derived CDR1 and CDR2 are SGHNT and YYREEE (reference sequence). CDR3 DNA sequence: TGTGCCAGCAGCTTGGCGGGAAGGCAGGTTAGTGGCCTCTCCTACAATGAGCAGTTCTTC. Translation gives CASSLAGRQVSGLSYNEQFF.

This rearrangement joins TRBV29-1 to TRBJ1-2; D is unclear. Between the trimmed V and J ends, which lost 6 bases and 8 bases, there was a span of 16 bases. The germline gives CDR1 SQVTM, CDR2 ANQGSEA. CDR3 length: 12 residues. The CDR3 loop is CSVFRRYWGYTF. CDR3 DNA: TGCAGCGTCTTTAGGAGATATTGGGGCTACACCTTC. Full variable domain (missing parts from reference TRBV29-1 and TRBJ1-2): SAVISQKPSRDICQRGTSLTIQCQVDSQVTMMFWYRQQPGQSLTLIATANQGSEATYESGFVIDKFPISRPNLTFSTLTVSNMSPEDSSIYLCSVFRRYWGYTFGSGTRLTVV.

The rearrangement joins TRBV7-9 to TRBJ1-1; D call uncertain. The CDR3 length is 13 residues. V shed 5 bases and J shed 7 bases, with 14 bases lying between them. Germline V gene sequence: CDR1 SEHNR, CDR2 FQNEAQ (reference sequence). CDR3 coding DNA: TGTGCCAGCAGCCCATATCGGGAGGGTGAAGCTTTCTTT. Its protein is CASSPYREGEAFF.

The count of this clone is one. The chain has TRBV2 and TRBJ1-4; D gene ambiguous. Germline V gene sequence: CDR1 SNHLY, CDR2 FYNNEI. This CDR3 is built from 14 residues. Trimming left V 8 bases short and J 5 bases short, with 15 bases between. CDR3 nucleotide sequence: TGTGCCAGCGGGTATGAGGGCCAGAATGAAAAACTGTTTTTT. Encoded protein: CASGYEGQNEKLFF.

The V gene is TRBV7-8, the J gene TRBJ2-7, with D perhaps matching TRBD1 (6 bases). Between the trimmed V and J ends, which lost 5 bases and 6 bases, there was a span of 14 bases. Germline-derived CDR1 and CDR2 are SGHVS and FQNEAQ. The CDR3 has 13 amino acids. The CDR3 is CASSPIGQPEQYF. The CDR3 DNA follows: TGTGCCAGCAGCCCCATCGGACAGCCCGAGCAGTACTTC.

The rearrangement links TRBV2 to TRBJ1-2; D possibly corresponds to TRBD1 (5 bases). Between the trimmed V and J ends, which lost 2 bases and 3 bases, there was a span of 13 bases. CDR1 and CDR2 (germline): SNHLY, FYNNEI. CDR3 length: 15 residues. CDR3 region: CASSERGRVYYGYTF. CDR3 sequence (DNA): TGTGCCAGCAGTGAAAGGGGCAGGGTGTACTATGGCTACACCTTC.

This chain uses TRBV27 with TRBJ1-4, with D possibly TRBD1 on 5 matching bases. Germline CDR1 MNHEY, CDR2 SMNVEV (reference sequence). V was cut by 2 bases and J by 4 bases, with 11 bases left in between. The CDR3 has 15 amino acids. CDR3 protein: CASSLRGRINEKLFF. The CDR3 DNA sequence: TGTGCCAGCAGTTTAAGGGGCAGGATTAATGAAAAACTGTTTTTT. Full variable domain (remainder filled in from reference TRBV27 and TRBJ1-4): EAQVTQNPRYLITVTGKKLTVTCSQNMNHEYMSWYRQDPGLGLRQIYYSMNVEVTDKGDVPEGYKVSRKEKRNFPLILESPSPNQTSLYFCASSLRGRINEKLFFGSGTQLSVL.

This clone has only one observation. The chain recombines TRBV7-8 with TRBJ2-7, with 7 positions matching TRBD2. V trimming: 1 base; J trimming: 2 bases; junction bases outside the gene matches: 2. The CDR3 loop spans 14 amino acids. CDR1 and CDR2 from the germline V gene are SGHVS and FQNEAQ. As DNA, the CDR3 is TGTGCCAGCAGCTTAGTTGCGGGGGCCTACGAGCAGTACTTC. This gives the protein CASSLVAGAYEQYF.

This chain joins TRBV6-5 and TRBJ1-6; no clear D. Germline-derived CDR1 and CDR2 are MNHEY and SVGAGI. V gave up 6 bases and J gave up 6 bases, with 15 bases separating them. The CDR3 has 15 residues. The CDR3 loop is CASSPLFGSNSPLHF. The CDR3 nucleotides are TGTGCCAGCAGCCCACTGTTCGGGTCTAATTCACCCCTCCACTTT.

J is TRBJ1-1 and V is TRBV6-5, with D perhaps TRBD1 (5 bases). The germline gives CDR1 MNHEY, CDR2 SVGAGI. The V gene lost 7 bases and the J gene lost 0 bases, with 9 bases spanning the gap. The CDR3 extends over 13 amino acids. CDR3 sequence reads: CASNKGMNTEAFF. For the CDR3, the DNA is TGTGCCAGCAATAAGGGGATGAACACTGAAGCTTTCTTT.